These T cell receptor beta chains were read from a single sample in a study of cytomegalovirus exposure and HLA in healthy donors. Libraries were prepared by immunoSEQ multiplex PCR; TCRdb keeps only in-frame clonotypes and omits some of them. The data show 110,000 or so clones, with over 60% seen just once and about 8.3% held by the top ten. The sequenced material came from PBMCs. The source is a man younger than 35 in good health and CMV-seropositive. CDR3s include the opening cysteine and the closing phenylalanine or tryptophan. The D gene is left open where the match is weak. Size is stated for part of the rows, as once, few or many counts, or as a class when the clone is expanded.

>.|.|TRBJ1-5|TRBV6-1
TGTGCCAGCAGTGAAGTTGCGGGGGGTTGGCAGCCCCAGCATTTT
CASSEVAGGWQPQHF
>.|.|TRBJ2-5|TRBV29-1
TGCAGCGGCCGGGTTGGGGGGGCGCGGGAGACCCAGTACTTC
CSGRVGGARETQYF
>.|TRBD1|TRBJ2-7|TRBV2
TGTGCCAGCAGTGTGGCCAGGGGGACCTCCTACGAGCAGTACTTC
CASSVARGTSYEQYF
>.|.|TRBJ1-4|TRBV14
TGTGCCAGCAGCCCTACCCGGACACGGAATGAAAAACTGTTTTTT
CASSPTRTRNEKLFF
>few|TRBD1|TRBJ1-4|TRBV15
TGTGCCACCCAGGGGGTGGATGAAAAACTGTTTTTT
CATQGVDEKLFF
>.|TRBD1|TRBJ2-2|TRBV7-7
TGTGCCAGCAGCTTAGACAGGGGCATCGGGGAGCTGTTTTTT
CASSLDRGIGELFF
>.|.|TRBJ2-2|TRBV5-1
TGCGCCAGCAGCTTGGCCGGAGACGGAGACACCGGGGAGCTGTTTTTT
CASSLAGDGDTGELFF
>.|.|TRBJ2-1|TRBV7-9
TGTGCCAGCAGCCCGCCCTCCCGGAATGAGCAGTTCTTC
CASSPPSRNEQFF
>.|.|TRBJ2-1|TRBV6-1
TGTGCCAGCAGTGAATTACCAGAGGAGGTGAGCTCTTTCTTC
CASSELPEEVSSFF
>.|TRBD2|TRBJ2-3|TRBV4-2
TGTGCCAGCAGCTCAAACGGCGGGACTAGCGGCACAGATACGCAGTATTTT
CASSSNGGTSGTDTQYF
>once|TRBD1|TRBJ1-2|TRBV7-2
TGTGCCAGCAGCGCTTCGACAGGGGGCGTCGGCTACACCTTC
CASSASTGGVGYTF
>.|TRBD1|TRBJ2-2|TRBV2
TGTGCCAGCAGGCAGGGGGCGTCCGGGGAGCTGTTTTTT
CASRQGASGELFF
>few|.|TRBJ2-5|TRBV28
TGTGCCAGCAGTCCCCTTTGGGGGGGGCAGGAAGACCAGTACTTC
CASSPLWGGQEDQYF
>.|.|TRBJ2-5|TRBV5-6
TGTGCCAGCAGCGTCCAGGGACTCAAGAGGGAGACCCAGTACTTC
CASSVQGLKRETQYF
>.|TRBD1|TRBJ2-1|TRBV14
TGTGCCAGCAGCCAGATCGCCAGGGGGTCCTACAATGAGCAGTTCTTC
CASSQIARGSYNEQFF
>.|.|TRBJ2-4|TRBV6-7
TGTGCCAGCAGAGGGGGGGAAAACATTCAGTACTTC
CASRGGENIQYF
>.|.|TRBJ1-4|TRBV18
TGTGCCAGCCGTACAGGGAGCGAAGAAAAACTGTTTTTT
CASRTGSEEKLFF